This T cell receptor (beta chain) is drawn from a study of blood T cell repertoires in COVID-19. Participants had their cohort set by participant-reported clinical history. Up to 2 weeks before entering the study, exposed participants had met a COVID-19 case. Looked up from germline, CDR1 is SGHTA and CDR2 is FQGNSA. The CDR3 length is 15 residues. Comment on this clone: A read error may account for a junction end that differs from germline.

In the study's own analysis: Cell counts per sample came from amplifying reference gene primers. Only in-frame clones appear in the TCRdb table, and some are missing; sequencing was by immunoSEQ multiplex PCR. The V and J calls and clone size are taken from that table; D and trimming were inferred from the DNA. Of 250,000 or so clones in the sample, roughly 81% were seen once. This chain links TRBV7-2 with TRBJ1-1; D perhaps matches TRBD1 (6 bases). This TCR was sampled from a woman aged 45-59 years who had been exposed to COVID-19. What was sequenced was PBMCs or T cells enriched from blood (not recorded which). The CDR3, as DNA: TGTGCCAGCAGGTATCCAACAGGGTCGAACGCTGAAGCTTTCTTT. As protein: CASRYPTGSNAEAFF.